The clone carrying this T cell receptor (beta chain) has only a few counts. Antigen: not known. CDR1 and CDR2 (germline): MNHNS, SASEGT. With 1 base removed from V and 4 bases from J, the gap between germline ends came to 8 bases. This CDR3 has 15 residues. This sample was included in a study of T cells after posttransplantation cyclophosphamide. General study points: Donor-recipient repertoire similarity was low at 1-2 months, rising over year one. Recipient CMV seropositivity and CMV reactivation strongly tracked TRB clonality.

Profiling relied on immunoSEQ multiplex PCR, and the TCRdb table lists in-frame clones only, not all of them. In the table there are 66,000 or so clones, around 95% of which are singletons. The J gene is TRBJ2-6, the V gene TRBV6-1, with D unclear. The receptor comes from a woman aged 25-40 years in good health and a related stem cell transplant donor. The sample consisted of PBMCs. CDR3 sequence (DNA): TGTGCCAGCAGTGAAGTGTCATCCGGGGCCAACGTCCTGACTTTC. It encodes CASSEVSSGANVLTF.